The subject of this entry is one T cell receptor beta chain. The antigen remains unidentified. This entry comes from a study of blood T cells in healthy people across ages. Study-level points and caveats: Among T cells, TCR beta diversity per million cells dropped roughly linearly as age rose.

The CDR3 consists of 12 residues. Germline V gene lookup returns CDR1 LNHNV and CDR2 YYDKDF (reference sequence). Trimming cost V 9 bases and J 8 bases, with 13 bases left between them. Combining a sample-barcoded 5' primer with a J-beta primer mix, a second PCR ran for roughly 7 to 12 cycles. Each cDNA molecule was tagged by a template-switch adaptor that had 12 random nucleotides. One entry per CDR3 protein results from TCRdb running MiXCR on the 5' RACE reads. The sample includes approximately 1.5 million distinct CDR3 sequences, approximately 43% of them seen just once. Sequencing input: blood. The chain recombines TRBV15 with TRBJ1-4; possible D gene TRBD1, 5 bases. The sequence came from a woman aged 18-29 years in good health. In DNA form, the CDR3 reads TGTGCCACAGGGTACGGGGACGAAAAACTGTTTTTT. This translates into CATGYGDEKLFF.